This T cell receptor beta chain was observed in a study of post-analysis software for immune sequencing data. The study, taken as a whole, reports: Significantly lower normalized Chao1 diversity was seen in multiple sclerosis patients than in controls. The authors found that F measure strongly co-clustered same-batch samples. About five TRBV segments occurring more often in patients than controls included TRBV5-6, TRBV5-1 and TRBV20-1.

Germline lookup yields CDR1 SGHTA and CDR2 FQGTGA. Germline trimming cut 5 bases from V and 3 bases from J; bases unmatched to any gene: 3. The CDR3 sequence is 14 residues long. This clonotype came up many times. What it binds is unknown. Included in the TCR beta cDNA libraries were unique molecular identifiers. One entry per CDR3 protein, called by TCRdb with MiXCR from the PCR reads. The table includes over 250,000 distinct CDR3 sequences, approximately 34% detected once. The sequence came from a girl between 5 and 17 years old with multiple sclerosis. The sequencing input was blood. The rearrangement links TRBV7-3 to TRBJ2-1, with 8 nucleotides matching TRBD2. The CDR3 nucleotides read TGTGCCAGCAGCCCGGGGGGGTACTACAATGAGCAGTTCTTC. Translated: CASSPGGYYNEQFF. The full variable domain, with the rest looked up from reference TRBV7-3 and TRBJ2-1, is GAGVSQTPSNKVTEKGKYVELRCDPISGHTALYWYRQSLGQGPEFLIYFQGTGAADDSGLPNDRFFAVRPEGSVSTLKIQRTERGDSAVYLCASSPGGYYNEQFFGPGTRLTVL.